What follows describes a single T cell receptor beta chain. The antigen is unknown. The PCR ran on 60 Vbeta and 13 Jbeta primers. The assay was immunoSEQ multiplex PCR, and TCRdb's table has in-frame clones only and misses some. The sample includes around 150,000 clones, 80% of them seen just once. This sample was taken from a study of cytomegalovirus exposure and HLA in healthy donors. Study-wide results and caveats: A missense DCLRE1C variant was associated with V- and J-gene trimming of TCR beta chains in a later analysis, and an independent cohort replicated the association.

The CDR3 is 15 residues long. The ends lost 8 bases at V and 0 bases at J; junction bases unmatched: 9. Germline-derived CDR1 and CDR2 are LNHDA and SQIVND (reference sequence). The chain is built from TRBV19 and TRBJ2-7, with 8 bases identical to TRBD1. This clonotype originated in a middle-aged man in good health and CMV-seronegative. The material sequenced was PBMCs. The CDR3 nucleotides are TGTGCCAGTGCAGGACAGGGATCGAGCTCCTACGAGCAGTACTTC. Amino acid sequence: CASAGQGSSSYEQYF. The full variable domain, its missing parts supplied by reference TRBV19 and TRBJ2-7, is DGGITQSPKYLFRKEGQNVTLSCEQNLNHDAMYWYRQDPGQGLRLIYYSQIVNDFQKGDIAEGYSVSREKKESFPLTVTSAQKNPTAFYLCASAGQGSSSYEQYFGPGTRLTVT.